This paragraph covers one TCR beta chain sequence. This record belongs to a study of blood T cell repertoires in COVID-19. The V gene's germline CDR1 is KGHSH and CDR2 LQKENI. The CDR3 consists of 15 residues. Deletions cut 3 bases from V and 0 bases from J, with 9 bases between. Profiling relied on immunoSEQ multiplex PCR, and the TCRdb table lists in-frame clones only, not all of them. This table has about 63,000 clones, roughly 85% appearing once. The chain links TRBV18 to TRBJ1-5; no clear D. The sample comprised peripheral blood. The receptor's source is a human donor in a cohort sampled during active COVID-19. CDR3 nucleotide sequence: TGTGCCAGCTCACCGGCGACAACTAGCAATCAGCCCCAGCATTTT. It yields the protein CASSPATTSNQPQHF.